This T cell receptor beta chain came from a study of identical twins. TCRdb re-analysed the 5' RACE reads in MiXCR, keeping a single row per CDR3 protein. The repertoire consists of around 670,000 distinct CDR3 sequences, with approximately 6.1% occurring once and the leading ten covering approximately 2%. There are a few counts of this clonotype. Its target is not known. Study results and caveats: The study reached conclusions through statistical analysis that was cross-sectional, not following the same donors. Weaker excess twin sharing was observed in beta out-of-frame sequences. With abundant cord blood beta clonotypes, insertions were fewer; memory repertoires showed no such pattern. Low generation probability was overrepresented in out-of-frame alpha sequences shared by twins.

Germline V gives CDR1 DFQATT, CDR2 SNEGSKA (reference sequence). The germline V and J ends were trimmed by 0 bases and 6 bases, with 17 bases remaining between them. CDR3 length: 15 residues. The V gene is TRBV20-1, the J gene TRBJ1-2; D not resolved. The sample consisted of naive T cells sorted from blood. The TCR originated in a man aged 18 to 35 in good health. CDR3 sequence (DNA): TGCAGTGCTAGAGACATAATTTGGGGAAACGATGGCTACACCTTC. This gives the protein CSARDIIWGNDGYTF.